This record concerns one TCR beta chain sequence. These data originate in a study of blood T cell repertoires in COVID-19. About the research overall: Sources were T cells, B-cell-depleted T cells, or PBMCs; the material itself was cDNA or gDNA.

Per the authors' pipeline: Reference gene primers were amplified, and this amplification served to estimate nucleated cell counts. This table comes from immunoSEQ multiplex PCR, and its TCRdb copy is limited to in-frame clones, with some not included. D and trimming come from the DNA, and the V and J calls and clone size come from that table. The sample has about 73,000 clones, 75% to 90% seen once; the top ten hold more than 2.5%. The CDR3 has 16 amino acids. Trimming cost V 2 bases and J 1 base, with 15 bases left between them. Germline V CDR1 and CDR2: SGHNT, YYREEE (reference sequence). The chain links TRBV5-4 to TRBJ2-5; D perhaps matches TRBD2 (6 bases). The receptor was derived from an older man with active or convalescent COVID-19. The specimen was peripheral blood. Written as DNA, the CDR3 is TGTGCCAGCAGCTTTTCGGGACGGACTATCCAAGAGACCCAGTACTTC. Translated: CASSFSGRTIQETQYF. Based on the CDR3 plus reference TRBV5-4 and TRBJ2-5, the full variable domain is ETGVTQSPTHLIKTRGQQVTLRCSSQSGHNTVSWYQQALGQGPQFIFQYYREEENGRGNFPPRFSGLQFPNYSSELNVNALELDDSALYLCASSFSGRTIQETQYFGPGTRLLVL.